This T cell receptor beta chain was identified during a study of blood T cell repertoires in COVID-19. V was trimmed by 4 bases and J by 1 base, leaving 15 bases between them. The germline CDR1 and CDR2 sequences are LGHDT and YNNKEL (reference sequence). The CDR3 is 16 amino acids. Method: immunoSEQ multiplex PCR; TCRdb's copy keeps in-frame clones and lacks some. The data hold about 170,000 clones, with around nine tenths observed a single time. The V gene is TRBV3-1 (or the pseudogene TRBV3-2), the J gene TRBJ2-3; a weak D match, TRBD2 (7 bases). Sequencing input: peripheral blood. This TCR derives from a man between 60 and 70 years old with COVID-19, enrolled during active disease. This chain's CDR3 is CASSPLGGRGTDTQYF. The DNA for the CDR3 is TGTGCCAGCAGCCCTCTGGGGGGGCGAGGCACAGATACGCAGTATTTT.